The 27 T cell receptor beta chains below all came from one sample that was sequenced in a study of blood T cell repertoires in COVID-19. Sequencing used immunoSEQ multiplex PCR; TCRdb keeps in-frame clones, though not all of them. The data hold over 200,000 clones, with approximately 89% observed a single time. The sequencing input was PBMCs or T cells enriched from blood (not recorded which). The source of these receptors is a woman in her twenties or thirties with acute COVID-19.

V gene TRBV6-4 combines with J gene TRBJ2-2; D may be TRBD1 (6 bases). Trimming removed 6 bases at V and 7 bases at J, with 15 bases between. Germline values: CDR1 MRHNA, CDR2 SNTAGT. CDR3 length: 14 amino acids. The CDR3 nucleotides read TGTGCCAGCAGCGCTGACAGGTCCAGCGGGGAGCTGTTTTTT. It encodes CASSADRSSGELFF.

The genes are TRBV6-5 and TRBJ1-4, with 7 bases fitting TRBD1. CDR1 and CDR2 (germline): MNHEY, SVGAGI. Trimming cost V 6 bases and J 10 bases; bases outside gene matches: 14. This CDR3 has 15 residues. This CDR3 is CASSLTDRQGAKLFF. The CDR3 nucleotides are TGTGCCAGCAGCCTAACCGACCGACAGGGAGCAAAACTGTTTTTT.

This chain uses TRBV5-1 with TRBJ1-3; TRBD1 matches 10 bases. This CDR3 has 15 amino acids. Per germline, CDR1 SGHRS and CDR2 YFSETQ. V was pared by 4 bases and J by 3 bases, with 4 bases of the junction left unmatched. Here the CDR3 DNA reads TGCGCCAGCAGCAACGGACAGGGGGGTGGAAACACCATATATTTT. It translates to CASSNGQGGGNTIYF.

The rearrangement joins TRBV28 to TRBJ1-1; 7 nucleotides agree with TRBD1. The CDR3 contains 14 residues. CDR1 and CDR2 (germline): MDHEN, SYDVKM. V shed 5 bases, J shed 4 bases, and the junction held 7 bases outside the gene matches. CDR3 protein: CASSNDRVSTEAFF. In nucleotides, the CDR3 is TGTGCCAGCAGTAATGACAGGGTATCCACTGAAGCTTTCTTT. Supplemented by reference TRBV28 and TRBJ1-1, the full variable domain reads DVKVTQSSRYLVKRTGEKVFLECVQDMDHENMFWYRQDPGLGLRLIYFSYDVKMKEKGDIPEGYSVSREKKERFSLILESASTNQTSMYLCASSNDRVSTEAFFGQGTRLTVV.

This clone has just one count. The chain combines TRBV5-1 with TRBJ2-7, with 12 bases identical to TRBD2. V gave up 4 bases and J gave up 0 bases; unmatched junction bases: 5. This CDR3 is 16 amino acids long. Germline loops: CDR1 SGHRS, CDR2 YFSETQ. The CDR3, as DNA: TGCGCCAGCAGCCCCCTACTAGCGGGGGGCTCCTACGAGCAGTACTTC. Protein: CASSPLLAGGSYEQYF.

V gene TRBV19 combines with J gene TRBJ2-1; 9 nucleotides align to TRBD2. Germline trimming cut 0 bases from V and 5 bases from J; bases unmatched to any gene: 14. CDR3 length equals 19 residues. The germline CDR1 and CDR2 sequences are LNHDA and SQIVND (reference sequence). The CDR3 reads CASSIDRFNLAGRNNEQFF. Here the CDR3 DNA reads TGTGCCAGTAGTATAGATCGATTTAACCTAGCGGGGAGGAACAATGAGCAGTTCTTC.

The chain couples TRBV4-3 to TRBJ1-1, with D maybe TRBD1 (6 bases). Germline CDR1 reads LGHNA; CDR2 reads YSLEER. This CDR3 has 15 residues. V lost 5 bases and J lost 0, with 13 bases in between. The CDR3 loop reads CASSSLTGLNTEAFF. Here the CDR3 DNA reads TGCGCCAGCAGCTCACTGACAGGACTGAACACTGAAGCTTTCTTT.

V and J are TRBV9 and TRBJ1-2; D is possibly TRBD1 (6 bases). The CDR3 runs to 15 residues. Trimming stripped 4 bases from V and 8 bases from J, with 21 bases between. Germline V gene data show CDR1 as SGDLS and CDR2 as YYNGEE. Here the CDR3 reads CASSSNRGARGGYTF. The CDR3 DNA is TGTGCCAGCAGCTCCAACCGGGGGGCTCGCGGGGGCTACACCTTC. The variable domain in full, completed from reference TRBV9 and TRBJ1-2, reads DSGVTQTPKHLITATGQRVTLRCSPRSGDLSVYWYQQSLDQGLQFLIQYYNGEERAKGNILERFSAQQFPDLHSELNLSSLELGDSALYFCASSSNRGARGGYTFGSGTRLTVV.

The V and J genes are TRBV28 and TRBJ1-4; D gene uncertain. Germline V gene sequence: CDR1 MDHEN, CDR2 SYDVKM. The CDR3 spans 14 residues. Trimming removed 3 bases at V and 0 bases at J, with 5 bases between. The CDR3 DNA reads TGTGCCAGCAGTTTCCCTGCAACTAATGAAAAACTGTTTTTT. Translation: CASSFPATNEKLFF.

The chain joins TRBV18 to TRBJ2-3; 8 bases agree with TRBD2. This CDR3 is 16 amino acids long. Trimming removed 5 bases from V and 0 bases from J; junction bases left unmatched: 7. Per germline, CDR1 KGHSH and CDR2 LQKENI. CDR3 DNA: TGTGCCAGCTCAGCCTATAGCGGGGAAAGCACAGATACGCAGTATTTT. As protein: CASSAYSGESTDTQYF.

This sequence joins TRBV7-6 and TRBJ1-2, with TRBD1 matching over 11 bases. Germline CDR1 SGHVS, CDR2 FNYEAQ. The CDR3 is 16 amino acids. With V trimmed by 2 bases and J by 7 bases, 9 bases remained unmatched. The DNA of the CDR3 is TGTGCCAGCAGCTTATCGGACAGGGGGCTTTTGGGTGGCTACACCTTC. The encoded protein is CASSLSDRGLLGGYTF.

V and J are TRBV5-1 and TRBJ1-2; D possibly corresponds to TRBD1 (5 bases). CDR1 SGHRS and CDR2 YFSETQ come from the germline V gene. The V and J ends lost 0 bases and 2 bases respectively, with 8 bases between them. The CDR3 loop spans 14 amino acids. The CDR3 loop reads CASSLDRQNYGYTF. CDR3 coding DNA: TGCGCCAGCAGCTTGGACAGGCAGAACTATGGCTACACCTTC.

There are a few counts of this clone. This chain joins TRBV6-4 and TRBJ1-3, with D possibly matching TRBD1 (6 bases). Trimming removed 6 bases from V and 0 bases from J, with 9 bases in between. The CDR3 loop spans 14 amino acids. Germline assignment: CDR1 MRHNA and CDR2 SNTAGT. The CDR3 DNA reads TGTGCCAGCAGGAACAGGGACTCTGGAAACACCATATATTTT. Amino acid sequence: CASRNRDSGNTIYF.

The chain employs TRBV11-2 and TRBJ2-5; 12 positions match TRBD2. CDR1 is SGHAT and CDR2 is FQNNGV in the germline V gene. V gave up 5 bases and J gave up 5 bases; unmatched junction bases: 3. The CDR3 extends over 14 amino acids. CDR3 nucleotide sequence: TGTGCCAGCAGCGGAGGGACTAGCGGGGAGACCCAGTACTTC. Translated, it gives CASSGGTSGETQYF.

The CDR3 DNA reads TGCGCCAGCAGCTCCGACAATGGCTACACCTTC. This codes for CASSSDNGYTF. The V call is TRBV5-1, the J call TRBJ1-2; D call uncertain. The ends were cut back, 3 bases at V and 6 bases at J, with 6 bases in the middle. The CDR3 spans 11 residues. Germline loops: CDR1 SGHRS, CDR2 YFSETQ.

The rearrangement joins TRBV18 to TRBJ1-4; unclear D gene. The ends were cut back, 6 bases at V and 12 bases at J, with 14 bases in the middle. The germline CDR1 and CDR2 sequences are KGHSH and LQKENI. There are 12 residues in the CDR3. CDR3 DNA sequence: TGTGCCAGCTCCCCGTTGGTCGGGGAACTGTTTTTT. Encoded protein: CASSPLVGELFF.

Only one count was recorded for this clone. The V gene is TRBV29-1, the J gene TRBJ1-1; 8 nucleotides align to TRBD1. Germline assignment: CDR1 SQVTM and CDR2 ANQGSEA. The CDR3 is 13 amino acids. The junction had 3 bases not matched to a gene; V was cut back by 4 bases and J by 2 bases. CDR3 protein: CSVAGQVNTEAFF. In nucleotides, the CDR3 is TGCAGCGTTGCGGGACAGGTAAACACTGAAGCTTTCTTT. Looking up the rest from reference TRBV29-1 and TRBJ1-1 gives the full variable domain: SAVISQKPSRDICQRGTSLTIQCQVDSQVTMMFWYRQQPGQSLTLIATANQGSEATYESGFVIDKFPISRPNLTFSTLTVSNMSPEDSSIYLCSVAGQVNTEAFFGQGTRLTVV.

The chain employs TRBV9 and TRBJ1-4, with no clear D. The length of the CDR3 is 15 residues. Trimming removed 4 bases at V and 8 bases at J, with 18 bases between. The germline gives CDR1 SGDLS, CDR2 YYNGEE. DNA of the CDR3: TGTGCCAGCAGCCCCCGGGAGCGGCATGCGGAAAAACTGTTTTTT. Its protein product is CASSPRERHAEKLFF.

This rearrangement joins TRBV5-6 to TRBJ1-2; D not resolved. The V and J ends lost 2 bases and 3 bases respectively, with 11 bases between them. This CDR3 contains 14 residues. The germline CDR1 and CDR2 sequences are SGHDT and YYEEEE. CDR3 sequence (DNA): TGTGCCAGCAGCTTTGTTGCTCGGGACTATGGCTACACCTTC. Its translation is CASSFVARDYGYTF.

This rearrangement joins TRBV2 to TRBJ1-3; D is perhaps TRBD1 (6 bases). The CDR3 length is 15 residues. Trimming cost V 3 bases and J 3 bases, with 12 bases left between them. Germline CDR1 SNHLY, CDR2 FYNNEI. The CDR3 sequence is CASSDTGTNGNTIYF. The CDR3 DNA sequence: TGTGCCAGCAGTGATACCGGGACAAATGGAAACACCATATATTTT.

The chain employs TRBV2 and TRBJ2-7; D might be TRBD1 (6 bases). The CDR3 contains 14 residues. Germline values: CDR1 SNHLY, CDR2 FYNNEI. Deletions cut 4 bases from V and 1 base from J, with 11 bases between. The CDR3 loop reads CASSANRESYEQYF. The CDR3 nucleotides read TGTGCCAGCAGTGCGAACAGGGAATCCTACGAGCAGTACTTC.

The chain uses TRBV15 and TRBJ2-2, with D tentatively TRBD2 (6 bases). Trimming pared 3 bases from V and 3 bases from J, leaving 11 bases between. Germline CDR1 LNHNV, CDR2 YYDKDF (reference sequence). The CDR3 length is 15 residues. For the CDR3, the DNA is TGTGCCACCAGCAGGTCGGGGGACTACACCGGGGAGCTGTTTTTT. Translation: CATSRSGDYTGELFF.

The DNA for the CDR3 is TGTGCCAGCAGTCATACCCGGGACAATCTGAACACTGAAGCTTTCTTT. Translation gives CASSHTRDNLNTEAFF. This chain uses TRBV6-2 or TRBV6-3 with TRBJ1-1; a weak D match, TRBD1 (6 bases). This CDR3 is built from 16 residues. V was pared by 5 bases and J by 0 bases, with 16 bases between. Germline V gene lookup returns CDR1 MNHEY and CDR2 SVGEGT.

The chain links TRBV15 to TRBJ2-1, with D possibly TRBD2 on 5 matching bases. The CDR3 is 15 residues long. CDR1 and CDR2 (germline): LNHNV, YYDKDF (reference sequence). The ends were cut back, 0 bases at V and 12 bases at J, with 18 bases in the middle. The CDR3 nucleotides read TGTGCCACCAGCAGAGATGAGGGTGTGACGGATGGGCAGTTCTTC. This sequence encodes CATSRDEGVTDGQFF. Filled out from reference TRBV15 and TRBJ2-1, the complete variable domain reads DAMVIQNPRYQVTQFGKPVTLSCSQTLNHNVMYWYQQKSSQAPKLLFHYYDKDFNNEADTPDNFQSRRPNTSFCFLDIRSPGLGDTAMYLCATSRDEGVTDGQFFGPGTRLTVL.

J is TRBJ1-5 and V is TRBV7-5; the D call TRBD1 from the table was never checked on the DNA. TRBV7-5 is described as a pseudogene. CDR3 length equals 16 residues. CDR3 nucleotide sequence: TGTGTCAGAAGCATCACAGGGGGTGATAGCAATCAGCCCCAGCATTTT. Protein: CVRSITGGDSNQPQHF.

The chain has TRBV28 and TRBJ1-5, with D perhaps TRBD1 (6 bases). Germline V gives CDR1 MDHEN, CDR2 SYDVKM. The CDR3 length is 15 residues. The V and J ends lost 2 bases and 4 bases respectively, with 12 bases between them. Written as DNA, the CDR3 is TGTGCCAGCAGTTTAGTGGGACACGGGAATCAGCCCCAGCATTTT. Protein product: CASSLVGHGNQPQHF.

This clone has more than one count but fewer than ten. The chain has TRBV21-1 and TRBJ2-1; whether TRBD1, the table's D call, matches the DNA was not checked. TRBV21-1 is shown as a pseudogene. The CDR3 has 18 residues. CDR3 sequence reads: CASSSRQGGWSPYNEQFF. The CDR3, as DNA: TGTGCCAGCAGCTCTAGACAGGGTGGATGGTCCCCCTACAATGAGCAGTTCTTC.